Listed below are T cell receptor beta chains from one sample, sequenced in a study of control samples from healthy donors and cancer patients. Assay used: immunoSEQ multiplex PCR; TCRdb lists only in-frame clones, some missing. The sample includes about 180,000 clones, 85% to 95% of them seen just once. Sequencing was performed on blood. These TCRs come from a young woman in good health. The conserved cysteine and the conserved F or W are not part of the CDR3 here. D genes are given only for firm matches. For some rows the clone size is stated as once, few or many, or as a class when expanded; others skip it.

j_call | d_call | v_call | clone_size | cdr3_aa
TRBJ2-1 | - | TRBV10-1 | - | ASRARDPLSEQF
TRBJ2-2 | - | TRBV19 | - | ASSIGWGSQTGELF
TRBJ2-5 | - | TRBV24-1 | - | ATSSTTDIQETQY
TRBJ2-1 | - | TRBV6-4 | medium-sized | ASSVSAGVSNEQF
TRBJ1-5 | - | TRBV18 | - | ASSQDSTGQPQH
TRBJ2-1 | - | TRBV5-6 | - | ASSGRGLEQF
TRBJ2-3 | - | TRBV27 | - | ASSLSGGRGTDTQY
TRBJ1-1 | - | TRBV29-1 | - | SVGGTEAF
TRBJ2-2 | TRBD2 | TRBV11-3 | once | ASSPRTSGSNTGELF
TRBJ2-3 | - | TRBV10-3 | once | ATGWRTDTQY
TRBJ1-3 | - | TRBV27 | - | ASISRPVNTIY
TRBJ2-3 | - | TRBV7-2 | - | ASSLVPPTVLTDTQY
TRBJ2-5 | - | TRBV9 | - | ASSVGGAWETQY
TRBJ1-2 | TRBD1 | TRBV6-4 | - | ASSADQGANYGYT
TRBJ1-3 | TRBD1 | TRBV10-2 | - | ASITGAGNTIY
TRBJ1-2 | - | TRBV12-3/TRBV12-4 | - | ASSLIGAGGYT
TRBJ1-4 | - | TRBV11-1 | - | ASRGSNEKLF
TRBJ1-2 | TRBD1 | TRBV6-4 | - | ASRPRQGAFTNYGYT
TRBJ2-3 | - | TRBV3-1/TRBV3-2 | - | ASSPGGRADTQY
TRBJ1-5 | - | TRBV9 | - | ASSVEGGQPQH
TRBJ1-1 | TRBD1 | TRBV11-1 | - | ASSFGQGRDTEAF
TRBJ2-7 | - | TRBV6-5 | - | ASSYSDRIAYEQY
TRBJ2-1 | - | TRBV11-3 | - | ASRSYRGGQF
TRBJ2-7 | - | TRBV11-2 | once | ASSPRRPPWDEQY
TRBJ1-2 | - | TRBV10-3 | - | AISEFTGAPYGYT
TRBJ2-5 | - | TRBV9 | - | ASSAWTEETQY
TRBJ1-2 | - | TRBV10-3 | - | AITGAGYGYT
TRBJ2-1 | - | TRBV7-2 | - | ASSSTYISYNEQF
TRBJ2-2 | - | TRBV10-3 | - | AIRGTSNTGELF
TRBJ2-3 | TRBD2 | TRBV12-3/TRBV12-4 | - | ASRPSGTDTQY
TRBJ1-1 | - | TRBV29-1 | - | SVAVNTEAF
TRBJ1-2 | - | TRBV7-9 | - | ASSPGSGFDYGYT
TRBJ2-5 | TRBD2 | TRBV28 | - | ASSPRGGEETQY
TRBJ1-2 | - | TRBV27 | - | ASSFMGANYGYT
TRBJ1-2 | - | TRBV2 | - | ASSQMDSHYGYT
TRBJ1-1 | - | TRBV14 | - | ASSPRRQMNTEAF
TRBJ1-6 | - | TRBV11-2 | - | ASRPTGGASPLH
TRBJ1-1 | - | TRBV15 | few | ATSRDPGRTEAF
TRBJ1-1 | - | TRBV5-6 | - | ASSFSGVYSGLTEAF
TRBJ2-7 | TRBD2 | TRBV7-2 | - | ASSLVRLAKYEQY
TRBJ1-1 | - | TRBV7-9 | - | ASSLSGGLTEAF
TRBJ1-2 | - | TRBV7-3 | - | ASSLKGSDYGYT
TRBJ2-5 | - | TRBV10-2 | - | ASSVYPVQY
TRBJ1-3 | - | TRBV19 | - | ASSPGFRGNTIY
TRBJ2-1 | TRBD2 | TRBV9 | - | ASSDDERASGNEQF
TRBJ2-6 | - | TRBV15 | once | ATSRTVLSGANVLT
TRBJ2-1 | TRBD2 | TRBV6-5 | - | ASSRSGRSYNEQF
TRBJ1-2 | - | TRBV27 | - | ASSLSQADGYT
TRBJ2-7 | TRBD1 | TRBV11-2 | - | ASSLVRQGPYEQY
TRBJ1-1 | - | TRBV10-3 | once | AITQEAGTRKAF
TRBJ2-7 | - | TRBV7-2 | - | ASSLRAASSYEQY
TRBJ1-1 | - | TRBV5-6 | - | ASSLGVITEAF
TRBJ1-4 | - | TRBV24-1 | - | ATSDSGTRVGDEKLF
TRBJ1-2 | - | TRBV7-3 | - | ASSPYGGSPEFYGYT
TRBJ1-1 | - | TRBV4-2 | - | ASSQGPGRSNTEAF
TRBJ2-1 | - | TRBV3-1/TRBV3-2 | - | ASSQLQGTGEQF
TRBJ2-7 | TRBD2 | TRBV5-1 | - | ASSPSSGAYEQY
TRBJ2-7 | TRBD1 | TRBV18 | - | ASSHRDRGSYEQY